These 31 T cell receptor beta chains originate from one sample sequenced in a study of blood T cells in healthy people across ages. Then a second PCR, running about 6 to 11 cycles, was carried out with a sample-barcoded 5' primer and a J-beta primer mix. MiXCR, applied by TCRdb to the 5' RACE reads, yields one record per CDR3 protein. The sample shows 550,000 to 750,000 distinct CDR3 sequences, 20% to 25% of them seen only once. The source material was blood. These receptors were collected from a man between 65 and 85 years old in good health.

The chain recombines TRBV20-1 with TRBJ2-1; D ambiguous. The CDR3 contains 15 residues. The germline V and J ends were trimmed by 0 bases and 6 bases, with 15 bases remaining between them. Germline V gene data show CDR1 as DFQATT and CDR2 as SNEGSKA (reference sequence). CDR3 in amino acids: CSARDLSTTGNEQFF. CDR3 nucleotides: TGCAGTGCTAGAGATCTATCTACAACGGGCAATGAGCAGTTCTTC.

This clonotype came up a few times. The chain recombines TRBV4-1 with TRBJ1-1; 9 bases are shared with TRBD1. The CDR3 runs to 15 residues. Germline CDR1 and CDR2: MGHRA and YSYEKL. V lost 5 bases and J lost 4; bases outside the gene matches: 8. The CDR3: CASSITDRGGTEAFF. DNA for the CDR3: TGCGCCAGCAGCATAACGGACAGGGGTGGCACTGAAGCTTTCTTT.

This sequence joins TRBV11-2 and TRBJ1-4; 7 bases are shared with TRBD1. Per the germline V gene, CDR1 is SGHAT and CDR2 is FQNNGV. The V gene end was trimmed by 5 bases and the J gene end by 4 bases; junction bases not matched to a gene: 7. The CDR3 contains 15 residues. Here the CDR3 reads CASSPGTAHNEKLFF. CDR3 in DNA: TGTGCCAGCAGCCCTGGGACAGCCCATAATGAAAAACTGTTTTTT.

J is TRBJ2-1 and V is TRBV7-2, with 7 nucleotides matching TRBD1. After removal of 7 bases from V and 6 bases from J, the junction contained 9 bases not matched to a gene. The germline V gene has CDR1 SGHTA and CDR2 FQGNSA. The CDR3 runs 14 residues. CDR3 in amino acids: CASTVTGMVNEQFF. The CDR3 nucleotides are TGTGCCAGCACCGTGACAGGGATGGTCAATGAGCAGTTCTTC. Filled out from reference TRBV7-2 and TRBJ2-1, the complete variable domain reads GAGVSQSPSNKVTEKGKDVELRCDPISGHTALYWYRQSLGQGLEFLIYFQGNSAPDKSGLPSDRFSAERTGGSVSTLTIQRTQQEDSAVYLCASTVTGMVNEQFFGPGTRLTVL.

The rearrangement joins TRBV6-2 or TRBV6-3 to TRBJ2-6; TRBD1 is a possible D gene (5 bases). The germline gives CDR1 MNHEY, CDR2 SVGEGT. V was trimmed by 7 bases and J by 0 bases, leaving 10 bases between them. The CDR3 covers 15 residues. The CDR3 nucleotides read TGTGCCAGCAACTCCCAGGGCTCTGGGGCCAACGTCCTGACTTTC. This encodes CASNSQGSGANVLTF.

In this sample, this clonotype turned up many times. Its ends do not fully match the called genes, so a read error is possible. This sequence joins TRBV4-1 and TRBJ2-5; 10 positions match TRBD1. The CDR3 is made up of 13 amino acids. CDR1 and CDR2 from the germline V gene are MGHRA and YSYEKL. The CDR3 DNA is TGTGCCAGCAGCCAGACAGGGGGCGAGACCCAGTACTTC. Protein sequence: CASSQTGGETQYF.

This chain links TRBV7-9 with TRBJ2-1; D is perhaps TRBD2 (6 bases). The germline V gene encodes CDR1 SEHNR and CDR2 FQNEAQ (reference sequence). The length of the CDR3 is 14 residues. Between the trimmed V and J ends, which lost 2 bases and 6 bases, there was a span of 11 bases. As DNA, the CDR3 is TGTGCCAGCAGCTTAAGTGCGGGATTCAATGAGCAGTTCTTC. This gives the protein CASSLSAGFNEQFF.

This clonotype was seen many times. This chain uses TRBV7-8 with TRBJ2-1; 9 positions match TRBD1. The trim removed 7 bases at V and 3 bases at J, leaving 4 bases unmatched. This CDR3 is built from 14 residues. Germline lookup yields CDR1 SGHVS and CDR2 FQNEAQ. The CDR3 coding sequence is TGTGCCAGCATGGGGACAGGGAGCTACAATGAGCAGTTCTTC. Its protein product is CASMGTGSYNEQFF.

This clonotype was seen only a few times. The V and J genes are TRBV29-1 and TRBJ2-5, with D perhaps given as TRBD1 or TRBD2 (5 bases each). The CDR3 contains 12 residues. The germline V and J ends were trimmed by 1 base and 6 bases, with 9 bases remaining between them. Germline V gives CDR1 SQVTM, CDR2 ANQGSEA. CDR3 sequence: CSVEVGEKTQYF. CDR3 sequence (DNA): TGCAGCGTTGAAGTGGGGGAAAAGACCCAGTACTTC.

This clonotype showed up just a few times. J is TRBJ2-5 and V is TRBV18, with TRBD1 as a possible D gene (6 bases). V was trimmed by 3 bases and J by 1 base, leaving 12 bases between them. This CDR3 spans 15 amino acids. Germline V gene sequence: CDR1 KGHSH, CDR2 LQKENI. The CDR3 region has the DNA TGTGCCAGCTCACCTGCAACAGGGCTCCAAGAGACCCAGTACTTC. It yields the protein CASSPATGLQETQYF.

The J gene is TRBJ2-7, the V gene TRBV7-8; unclear D gene. The V end was cut by 2 bases, the J end by 2 bases, with 10 bases between. This CDR3 region has 14 residues. CDR1 is SGHVS and CDR2 is FQNEAQ in the germline V gene. CDR3 DNA sequence: TGTGCCAGCAGCTTAAGGGTTTGGGCCTACGAGCAGTACTTC. Encoded protein: CASSLRVWAYEQYF.

This clonotype has more than one count but fewer than ten. V usage is TRBV6-1 and J usage is TRBJ2-1; a possible D gene is TRBD1 (7 bases). Germline CDR1 MNHNS, CDR2 SASEGT. The CDR3 has 15 residues. The V gene lost 6 bases and the J gene lost 5 bases, with 17 bases spanning the gap. The CDR3 DNA reads as TGTGCCAGCAGCGGAGGGGGCTATTCCAACAATGAGCAGTTCTTC. Translated: CASSGGGYSNNEQFF.

The rearrangement joins TRBV20-1 to TRBJ2-5; D call uncertain. The CDR3 runs to 13 residues. Germline V gives CDR1 DFQATT, CDR2 SNEGSKA (reference sequence). V lost 0 bases and J lost 1, with 6 bases in between. CDR3 region: CSAREYTQETQYF. The CDR3 DNA reads TGCAGTGCTAGAGAATACACCCAAGAGACCCAGTACTTC.

On this clonotype itself: One end of the junction does not line up with germline, which may come from a read error. V usage is TRBV2 and J usage is TRBJ2-5; 8 nucleotides match TRBD2. The J call may be faulty, since TRBJ2-7 better matches the DNA end. This CDR3 region has 11 residues. In germline, CDR1 is SNHLY, CDR2 FYNNEI. CDR3: CARSGTSEQYF. The CDR3 DNA sequence: TGTGCCCGCAGTGGGACTAGCGAGCAGTACTTC.

On this clonotype: A read error may account for a junction end that differs from germline. The genes are TRBV9 and TRBJ1-2; the match to TRBD1 covers 7 bases. CDR3 length: 16 residues. Germline CDR1 reads SGDLS; CDR2 reads YYNGEE. The CDR3 reads CASSPTLGQPKEGSTF. DNA for the CDR3: TGTGCCAGCAGTCCAACCCTGGGACAGCCCAAGGAGGGCTCCACCTTC.

The chain is built from TRBV7-9 and TRBJ2-3; 9 nucleotides match TRBD2. This CDR3 contains 15 residues. V trimming: 0 bases; J trimming: 5 bases; junction bases outside the gene matches: 3. CDR1 is SEHNR, CDR2 FQNEAQ, per germline (reference sequence). CDR3 sequence (DNA): TGTGCCAGCAGCTTAGCTAGCGGGAGTAGAGATACGCAGTATTTT. Amino acid sequence: CASSLASGSRDTQYF.

The J gene is TRBJ2-5, the V gene TRBV7-9; D gene uncertain. This CDR3 contains 13 residues. V was trimmed by 2 bases and J by 5 bases, leaving 9 bases between them. Germline-derived CDR1 and CDR2 are SEHNR and FQNEAQ (reference sequence). DNA for the CDR3: TGTGCCAGCAGCTTATTGAGTGGGGAGACCCAGTACTTC. It yields the protein CASSLLSGETQYF.

The chain couples TRBV5-1 to TRBJ2-5; D gene uncertain. Trimming left V 4 bases short and J 5 bases short, with 15 bases between. Germline values: CDR1 SGHRS, CDR2 YFSETQ. The CDR3 length is 14 residues. CDR3 region: CASSLQTPVETQYF. The CDR3 nucleotides are TGCGCCAGCAGCCTACAGACTCCCGTGGAGACCCAGTACTTC.

This clonotype has a handful of counts. The chain is built from TRBV21-1 and TRBJ2-5; the table assigns TRBD1, which was not confirmed against the DNA. TRBV21-1 is annotated as a pseudogene. The CDR3 runs 13 residues. Written as DNA, the CDR3 is TGTGCCGGTTCCGGACAGCAAGAGGAGACCCAGTACTTC. Amino acid sequence: CAGSGQQEETQYF.

This clonotype showed up many times. The chain has TRBV29-1 and TRBJ1-1; D is possibly TRBD1 (6 bases). Germline CDR1 and CDR2: SQVTM and ANQGSEA. Trimming shortened V by 4 bases and J by 0 bases, and 12 bases separated the two germline ends. The CDR3 loop spans 14 amino acids. The CDR3 DNA sequence: TGCAGCGTTGGAGGGGGTTGGATGAACACTGAAGCTTTCTTT. As protein: CSVGGGWMNTEAFF.

The chain employs TRBV5-6 and TRBJ2-5; maybe TRBD1 (5 bases). The ends were cut back, 3 bases at V and 1 base at J, with 13 bases in the middle. Germline V gene lookup returns CDR1 SGHDT and CDR2 YYEEEE. The CDR3 is 15 residues long. The CDR3, as DNA: TGTGCCAGCAGCTCAAGCCAGGGCTTCCAAGAGACCCAGTACTTC. Translated, it gives CASSSSQGFQETQYF.

V gene TRBV6-2 or TRBV6-3 combines with J gene TRBJ2-5, with TRBD2 matching 10 bases. The tail of the sequence fits TRBJ2-1 better, so the J call may be wrong. Per the germline V gene, CDR1 is MNHEY and CDR2 is SVGEGT. This CDR3 region has 16 residues. In DNA form, the CDR3 reads TGTGCCAGCAGTTACGGGCTAGCGGGGGTTCAAGATGAGCAGTTCTTC. Translated, it gives CASSYGLAGVQDEQFF.

This chain connects TRBV6-6 to TRBJ2-1, with 11 bases fitting TRBD1. This CDR3 is built from 14 residues. Germline V CDR1 and CDR2: MNHNY, SVGAGI (reference sequence). V lost 5 bases to trimming and J lost 11 bases; unmatched junction nucleotides: 8. CDR3 in amino acids: CASSGTGTGGKQFF. In DNA, the CDR3 is TGTGCCAGCAGTGGAACCGGGACAGGGGGGAAGCAGTTCTTC.

A few counts support this clonotype. V gene TRBV12-3 or TRBV12-4 combines with J gene TRBJ2-3; TRBD1 is a possible D gene (6 bases). The CDR3 is 15 amino acids. Trimming removed 3 bases at V and 4 bases at J, with 14 bases between. Written as DNA, the CDR3 is TGTGCCAGCAGTTTCAGGCAGGGGCGCGCAGATACGCAGTATTTT. It translates to CASSFRQGRADTQYF.

This clonotype appeared a few times. The chain is built from TRBV6-1 and TRBJ1-1; maybe TRBD1 (5 bases). CDR3 size: 16 residues. V lost 4 bases and J lost 1, with 16 bases in between. Per germline, CDR1 MNHNS and CDR2 SASEGT. CDR3 nucleotide sequence: TGTGCCAGCAGTGGACAGTTGTCTGCTACGAACACTGAAGCTTTCTTT. This codes for CASSGQLSATNTEAFF.

The chain joins TRBV12-3 or TRBV12-4 to TRBJ2-7; maybe TRBD2 (5 bases). CDR3 length equals 15 residues. The V end lost 6 bases, the J end lost 2 bases, and 17 bases lay between the germline ends. The CDR3 here is CASSLARGSPYEQYF. The CDR3 nucleotides are TGTGCCAGCAGCCTGGCCCGAGGGTCTCCCTACGAGCAGTACTTC.

At least ten counts were recorded for this clonotype. The chain employs TRBV18 and TRBJ2-7, with 9 bases aligning to TRBD1. J gave up 1 base and V 3 bases, and 4 bases lay outside the gene matches. Germline V gene data show CDR1 as KGHSH and CDR2 as LQKENI. The CDR3 length is 15 residues. CDR3 protein: CASSPGQGVSYEQYF. CDR3 nucleotide sequence: TGTGCCAGCTCACCGGGACAGGGTGTTTCCTACGAGCAGTACTTC.

This clonotype has at least ten counts. CDR3 sequence (DNA): TGTGCCAGCAGCCACCCACGGCTAGCGGCAAAGCAGTTCTTC. This translates into CASSHPRLAAKQFF. The chain carries TRBV3-1 and TRBJ2-1, with 7 bases matching TRBD2. The CDR3 is 14 amino acids. The germline V gene encodes CDR1 LGHDT and CDR2 YNNKEL (reference sequence). Trimming took 3 bases from V and 11 from J; bases not matched to a gene: 10.

This clonotype was seen only a few times. The gene calls are TRBV7-2 and TRBJ2-1, with D possibly being TRBD2 (5 bases). Trimming shortened V by 1 base and J by 9 bases, and 13 bases separated the two germline ends. Germline V gives CDR1 SGHTA, CDR2 FQGNSA. CDR3 size: 14 residues. Here the CDR3 reads CASSLGTAASEQFF. Written as DNA, the CDR3 is TGTGCCAGCAGCTTAGGGACTGCCGCTAGTGAGCAGTTCTTC.

The chain links TRBV5-1 to TRBJ2-7; 9 bases align to TRBD2. This CDR3 has 13 residues. V was pared by 4 bases and J by 6 bases, with 5 bases of the junction left unmatched. CDR1 and CDR2 from the germline V gene are SGHRS and YFSETQ. For the CDR3, the DNA is TGCGCCAGCAGCCAAGCGGGAGGTGTCGAGCAGTACTTC. Translation gives CASSQAGGVEQYF.

The table lists this clonotype with a few counts. The rearrangement joins TRBV29-1 to TRBJ1-1; 10 positions agree with TRBD1. This CDR3 has 14 amino acids. The V gene's germline CDR1 is SQVTM and CDR2 ANQGSEA. With V trimmed by 7 bases and J by 4 bases, 9 bases remained unmatched. The CDR3 DNA reads as TGCAGCGCGACAGACAGGGGGCGGGCCACTGAAGCTTTCTTT. Amino acids: CSATDRGRATEAFF.